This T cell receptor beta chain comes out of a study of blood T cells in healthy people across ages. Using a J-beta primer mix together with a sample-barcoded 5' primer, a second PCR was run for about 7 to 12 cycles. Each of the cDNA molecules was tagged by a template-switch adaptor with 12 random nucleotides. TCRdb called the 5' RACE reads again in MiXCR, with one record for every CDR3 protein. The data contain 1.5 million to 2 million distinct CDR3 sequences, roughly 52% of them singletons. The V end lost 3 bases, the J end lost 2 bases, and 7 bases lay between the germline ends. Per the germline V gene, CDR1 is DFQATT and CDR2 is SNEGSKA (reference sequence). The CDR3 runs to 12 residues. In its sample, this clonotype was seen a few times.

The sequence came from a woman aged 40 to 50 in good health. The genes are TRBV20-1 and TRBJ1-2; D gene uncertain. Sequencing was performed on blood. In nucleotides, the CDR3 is TGCAGTGCTAGTGGCAGCAACTATGGCTACACCTTC. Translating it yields CSASGSNYGYTF.